The 12 T cell receptor beta chains in this list originate from one sample, sequenced in a study of shared clonotypes between healthy human individuals. The assay was immunoSEQ multiplex PCR, and TCRdb's table has in-frame clones only and misses some. The sample includes 180,000 or so clones, 85% to 95% seen only once; the top ten take 0.067%. The sequenced sample was naive CD4+ T cells sorted from blood. This sample's subset: CD45RA+ positively selected. The receptors were sampled from a woman aged 30 to 39 in good health.

The chain is built from TRBV30 and TRBJ1-2; D is unresolved. In germline, CDR1 is GTSNPN, CDR2 SVGIG (reference sequence). CDR3 length: 10 residues. CDR3 loop: CLTPSGGYTF. The CDR3, as DNA: TGTCTGACCCCTTCGGGAGGCTACACCTTC.

This clone was counted a single time. J is TRBJ1-2 and V is TRBV5-1; TRBD1 aligns across 7 bases. The length of the CDR3 is 13 residues. Germline CDR1 and CDR2: SGHRS and YFSETQ. V dropped 3 bases and J dropped 3; count of bases not matched to a gene: 2. Here the CDR3 reads CASSSGTDYGYTF. The CDR3 DNA reads TGCGCCAGCAGCTCCGGGACAGACTATGGCTACACCTTC.

The J gene is TRBJ2-7, the V gene TRBV4-2, with no clear D. V was trimmed by 1 base and J by 6 bases, leaving 7 bases between them. CDR1 and CDR2 (germline): LGHNA, YNFKEQ. This CDR3 has 12 residues. The CDR3 bases are TGTGCCAGCAGCCAAGGGCGAGGCGAGCAGTACTTC. It yields the protein CASSQGRGEQYF.

The V gene is TRBV18, the J gene TRBJ2-5; maybe TRBD1 (6 bases). Germline V gives CDR1 KGHSH, CDR2 LQKENI. V was shortened by 3 bases and J by 1 base, with 12 bases between the two germline ends. This CDR3 contains 15 residues. In nucleotides, the CDR3 is TGTGCCAGCTCACCGCTGGTGGACAGCCAAGAGACCCAGTACTTC. Translated: CASSPLVDSQETQYF.

The V and J genes are TRBV18 and TRBJ1-5; no reliable D call. This CDR3 spans 13 amino acids. Per the germline V gene, CDR1 is KGHSH and CDR2 is LQKENI. The V end was cut by 3 bases, the J end by 6 bases, with 9 bases between. CDR3 residues: CASSPEAFQPQHF. The CDR3, as DNA: TGTGCCAGCTCACCCGAGGCCTTTCAGCCCCAGCATTTT. Full variable domain (outside the CDR3, taken from reference TRBV18 and TRBJ1-5): NAGVMQNPRHLVRRRGQEARLRCSPMKGHSHVYWYRQLPEEGLKFMVYLQKENIIDESGMPKERFSAEFPKEGPSILRIQQVVRGDSAAYFCASSPEAFQPQHFGDGTRLSIL.

J is TRBJ1-5 and V is TRBV28, with 9 nucleotides matching TRBD1. This CDR3 spans 19 amino acids. Per germline, CDR1 MDHEN and CDR2 SYDVKM. With V trimmed by 6 bases and J by 5 bases, 20 bases remained unmatched. Here the CDR3 DNA reads TGTGCCAGCAGCTATTCGGGGGGACAGGGATTGGGCACCCATCAGCCCCAGCATTTT. It translates to CASSYSGGQGLGTHQPQHF.

This chain links TRBV27 with TRBJ2-7; D may be TRBD1 or TRBD2 (5 bases each). CDR1 and CDR2 from the germline V gene are MNHEY and SMNVEV (reference sequence). The CDR3 is 14 amino acids. Trimming pared 2 bases from V and 4 bases from J, leaving 12 bases between. The CDR3 DNA sequence: TGTGCCAGCAGTTTAGGGACCCCGGGATACGAGCAGTACTTC. Protein product: CASSLGTPGYEQYF.

This chain joins TRBV19 and TRBJ1-6; TRBD1 aligns across 7 bases. V dropped 6 bases and J dropped 6; count of bases not matched to a gene: 5. The CDR3 runs 14 residues. The germline CDR1 and CDR2 sequences are LNHDA and SQIVND (reference sequence). CDR3 DNA sequence: TGTGCCAGTAGCGGGACAGATCCTAATTCACCCCTCCACTTT. The encoded protein is CASSGTDPNSPLHF.

This clone was counted a single time. The rearrangement uses TRBV19 and TRBJ2-3, with D perhaps TRBD1 or TRBD2 (6 bases each). V gave up 8 bases and J gave up 8 bases, with 23 bases separating them. Germline assignment: CDR1 LNHDA and CDR2 SQIVND (reference sequence). There are 15 residues in the CDR3. The CDR3, as DNA: TGTGCCAGTGTCAGTCACTCGCGGGACATGAGTACGCAGTATTTT. Translated, it gives CASVSHSRDMSTQYF. The full variable domain, in which reference TRBV19 and TRBJ2-3 provide the parts outside the CDR3, is DGGITQSPKYLFRKEGQNVTLSCEQNLNHDAMYWYRQDPGQGLRLIYYSQIVNDFQKGDIAEGYSVSREKKESFPLTVTSAQKNPTAFYLCASVSHSRDMSTQYFGPGTRLTVL.

The chain couples TRBV25-1 to TRBJ2-3; D is undetermined. Germline CDR1 and CDR2: MGHDK and SYGVNS. Trimming left V 3 bases short and J 0 bases short, with 10 bases between. The CDR3 has 15 residues. The CDR3 sequence: CASSEWTASTDTQYF. The CDR3 DNA follows: TGTGCCAGCAGTGAGTGGACGGCCAGCACAGATACGCAGTATTTT.

The chain couples TRBV28 to TRBJ1-2; possible D gene TRBD1, 6 bases. The CDR3 contains 15 residues. Trimming cost V 1 base and J 2 bases, with 11 bases left between them. Germline V CDR1 and CDR2: MDHEN, SYDVKM. Here the CDR3 reads CASSLSRGRNYGYTF. Written as DNA, the CDR3 is TGTGCCAGCAGTTTATCCCGGGGGCGCAACTATGGCTACACCTTC.

V usage is TRBV5-1 and J usage is TRBJ2-7; possible D gene TRBD2, 6 bases. Germline-derived CDR1 and CDR2 are SGHRS and YFSETQ. The CDR3 spans 16 residues. V was shortened by 1 base and J by 6 bases, with 20 bases between the two germline ends. CDR3 nucleotides: TGCGCCAGCAGCTTGTACTTAAGGGAGGCGAGCGGCGAGCAGTACTTC. It yields the protein CASSLYLREASGEQYF. The full variable domain, completed using reference TRBV5-1 and TRBJ2-7, is KAGVTQTPRYLIKTRGQQVTLSCSPISGHRSVSWYQQTPGQGLQFLFEYFSETQRNKGNFPGRFSGRQFSNSRSEMNVSTLELGDSALYLCASSLYLREASGEQYFGPGTRLTVT.